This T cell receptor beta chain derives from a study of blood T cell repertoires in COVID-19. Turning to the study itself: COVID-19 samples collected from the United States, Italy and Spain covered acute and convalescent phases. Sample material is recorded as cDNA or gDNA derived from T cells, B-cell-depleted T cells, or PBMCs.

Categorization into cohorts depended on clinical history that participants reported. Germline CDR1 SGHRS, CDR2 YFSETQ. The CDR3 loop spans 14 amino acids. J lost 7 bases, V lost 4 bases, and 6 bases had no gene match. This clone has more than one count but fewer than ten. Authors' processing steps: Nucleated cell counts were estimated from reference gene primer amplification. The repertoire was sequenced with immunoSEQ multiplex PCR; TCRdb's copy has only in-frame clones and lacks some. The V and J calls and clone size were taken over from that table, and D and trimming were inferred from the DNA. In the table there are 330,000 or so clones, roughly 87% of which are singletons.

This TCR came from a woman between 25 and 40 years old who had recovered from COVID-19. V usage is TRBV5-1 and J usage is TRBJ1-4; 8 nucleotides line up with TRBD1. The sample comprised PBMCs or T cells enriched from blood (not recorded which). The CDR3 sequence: CASSPDREGEKLFF. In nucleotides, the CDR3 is TGCGCCAGCAGCCCGGACAGGGAGGGTGAAAAACTGTTTTTT.